This T cell receptor (beta chain) was sequenced for a study of OX40 agonist ivuxolimab in advanced cancers. Study-level results: Clonal expansion by week 6 occurred in CD4+ and CD8+ blood T cells (at 0.1 to 3.0 mg/kg).

As to this clone: The antigen remains unidentified.

TCRdb keeps only in-frame clones here, not all; method: immunoSEQ multiplex PCR. The sample carries some 54,000 clones, 84% recorded once. This CDR3 region has 16 residues. The specimen comprised CD4+ or CD8+ T cells sorted from blood, sampled in a trial of the OX40 agonist ivuxolimab. The rearrangement links TRBV21-1 to TRBJ2-2; TRBD2, the table's D call, was not compared with the DNA. TRBV21-1 is tagged as a pseudogene. The source of this sequence is an adult with an advanced solid tumor such as melanoma, head and neck, liver or kidney cancer. CDR3 loop: CASRKRAQENTGELFF. In DNA form, the CDR3 reads TGTGCCAGCAGGAAGAGGGCTCAAGAGAACACCGGGGAGCTGTTTTTT.